These T cell receptor beta chains were read from a single sample in a study of blood T cells in healthy people across ages. TCRdb re-analysed the 5' RACE reads in MiXCR, keeping a single row per CDR3 protein. The table has about 1 million distinct CDR3 sequences, approximately 25% seen once. The data also belong to a second study, concerning T cells of mothers and their children.

What was sequenced was blood. Receptors originate from a girl aged 2 to 10 in good health. Each CDR3 is given with its conserved first and last residue. A D gene is named only where the DNA matches it firmly. Rows give clone size only sometimes, using once, few, many, or a class for an expanded clone.

TRBV29-1	TRBD1	few	TRBJ2-7	CSGVTGTYEQYF	TGCAGCGGGGTGACAGGGACCTACGAGCAGTACTTC
TRBV20-1	.	few	TRBJ2-5	CSARGQAGRETQYF	TGCAGTGCTAGAGGTCAGGCGGGAAGAGAGACCCAGTACTTC
TRBV12-3/TRBV12-4	.	.	TRBJ1-4	CTSSWDLNEKLFF	TGTACCAGCAGTTGGGACCTCAATGAAAAACTGTTTTTT
TRBV7-2	.	.	TRBJ1-4	CASSLVGVVATNEKLFF	TGTGCCAGCAGCTTAGTTGGAGTTGTTGCAACTAATGAAAAACTGTTTTTT
TRBV28	.	few	TRBJ2-5	CASSRPGLQETQYF	TGTGCCAGCAGTCGGCCGGGTCTTCAAGAGACCCAGTACTTC
TRBV5-1	TRBD2	.	TRBJ2-1	CASTPNPSGSNEQFF	TGCGCCAGCACCCCTAACCCTAGCGGGAGCAATGAGCAGTTCTTC
TRBV27	TRBD1	.	TRBJ2-7	CASRPGTGDEQYF	TGTGCCAGCAGGCCCGGGACAGGGGACGAGCAGTACTTC
TRBV29-1	TRBD1	many	TRBJ2-3	CSVGGQVTDTQYF	TGCAGCGTTGGGGGACAGGTCACAGATACGCAGTATTTT
TRBV28	.	few	TRBJ2-5	CASRPTGKQETQCF	TGTGCCAGCAGACCCACAGGGAAGCAAGAGACCCAGTGCTTC
TRBV7-9	TRBD2	.	TRBJ2-1	CASSGPGLEWGQFF	TGTGCCAGCAGCGGACCGGGACTAGAGTGGGGGCAGTTCTTC
TRBV4-3	.	.	TRBJ1-5	CASSQESDGFWPQHF	TGCGCCAGCAGCCAAGAATCGGACGGCTTCTGGCCCCAGCATTTT
TRBV29-1	TRBD1	.	TRBJ2-7	CSVLGGRYEQYF	TGCAGCGTTTTAGGGGGCAGGTACGAGCAGTACTTC
TRBV6-6	.	few	TRBJ1-4	CASSYSGQPDGGLFF	TGTGCCAGCAGTTACTCGGGTCAGCCCGACGGGGGGCTGTTTTTT
TRBV3-1	.	.	TRBJ1-1	CASSQGYFMNTEAFF	TGTGCCAGCAGCCAAGGGTACTTCATGAACACTGAAGCTTTCTTT
TRBV6-4	TRBD2	.	TRBJ2-1	CASSERREGYNEQFF	TGTGCCAGCAGTGAGAGGCGGGAGGGCTACAATGAGCAGTTCTTC
TRBV7-6	TRBD1	.	TRBJ1-3	CASSLGDSSVNTIYF	TGTGCCAGCAGCTTAGGGGACAGCTCTGTAAACACCATATATTTT
TRBV7-9	.	few	TRBJ2-5	CASSRVGSATQYF	TGTGCCAGCAGCCGCGTAGGGAGTGCGACCCAGTACTTC
TRBV6-2/TRBV6-3	TRBD2	few	TRBJ2-1	CASSYIGLAEEQFF	TGTGCCAGCAGTTACATCGGACTAGCGGAGGAGCAGTTCTTC
TRBV19	.	few	TRBJ1-5	CASMFEAISNQPQHF	TGTGCCAGTATGTTTGAGGCGATTAGCAATCAGCCCCAGCATTTT
TRBV4-1	.	few	TRBJ2-5	CASSLAWRDQPRETQYF	TGCGCCAGCAGCTTAGCGTGGCGGGACCAACCCCGAGAGACCCAGTACTTC
TRBV9	.	few	TRBJ2-2	CASSPTRLNTGELFF	TGTGCCAGCAGCCCTACCAGGCTGAACACCGGGGAGCTGTTTTTT
TRBV29-1	.	.	TRBJ1-1	CSVEVAEAFF	TGCAGCGTTGAGGTCGCTGAAGCTTTCTTT
TRBV2	.	.	TRBJ1-6	CAKDGFPNSPLHF	TGTGCCAAGGACGGGTTTCCCAATTCACCCCTCCACTTT
TRBV25-1	.	few	TRBJ2-1	CASSSIGSYNEQFF	TGTGCCAGCAGTTCTATAGGCTCCTACAATGAGCAGTTCTTC
TRBV21-1	.	.	TRBJ2-2	CASSEGGNRVTTKAGELFF	TGTGCCAGCAGCGAAGGAGGAAACAGGGTAACGACGAAGGCCGGGGAGCTGTTTTTT
TRBV18	TRBD1	few	TRBJ2-6	CASFPGTGTGANVLTF	TGTGCCAGCTTCCCCGGGACAGGGACTGGGGCCAACGTCCTGACTTTC
TRBV7-2	.	.	TRBJ2-1	CASSYGIENNEQFF	TGTGCCAGCAGCTACGGGATCGAAAACAATGAGCAGTTCTTC
TRBV5-6	.	few	TRBJ2-7	CASSSGTLYEQYF	TGTGCCAGCAGCTCGGGTACGCTCTACGAGCAGTACTTC
TRBV13	.	.	TRBJ1-1	CASSSVVEGRTEAFF	TGTGCCAGCAGCTCAGTAGTAGAAGGACGAACTGAAGCTTTCTTT
TRBV20-1	TRBD1	few	TRBJ2-1	CSAINRGASSYNEQFF	TGCAGTGCTATAAACAGGGGGGCCAGCTCCTACAATGAGCAGTTCTTC
TRBV29-1	TRBD1	.	TRBJ2-7	CSVESVGTAYEQYF	TGCAGCGTTGAAAGTGTTGGGACAGCCTACGAGCAGTACTTC
TRBV3-1	.	.	TRBJ2-7	CASSQVPTSYEQYF	TGTGCCAGCAGCCAGGTACCAACCTCCTACGAGCAGTACTTC
TRBV20-1	.	.	TRBJ2-5	CSARGGEWETQYF	TGCAGTGCTAGAGGGGGGGAATGGGAGACCCAGTACTTC
TRBV3-1	TRBD2	few	TRBJ2-1	CASSQGAVSGSNEQFF	TGTGCCAGCAGCCAAGGGGCAGTTAGCGGGAGTAATGAGCAGTTCTTC
TRBV6-4	TRBD2	few	TRBJ2-1	CASQRDGLDEQFF	TGTGCCAGCCAGCGGGATGGGTTGGATGAGCAGTTCTTC
TRBV29-1	TRBD1	few	TRBJ1-2	CSAWEGAVGYTF	TGCAGCGCCTGGGAGGGGGCTGTTGGCTACACCTTC
TRBV28	.	.	TRBJ2-4	CASSLDPPATQYF	TGTGCCAGCAGTTTAGACCCCCCAGCAACCCAGTACTTC
TRBV5-1	.	.	TRBJ2-1	CASSLGSPQDEQFF	TGCGCCAGCAGCTTGGGATCCCCCCAGGATGAGCAGTTCTTC
TRBV20-1	.	.	TRBJ1-3	CSASPREGGSGNTIYF	TGCAGTGCTAGCCCCCGGGAAGGGGGCTCTGGAAACACCATATATTTT
TRBV29-1	TRBD2	.	TRBJ2-3	CSVEEGTSEFTDTQYF	TGCAGCGTTGAAGAGGGGACTAGCGAGTTCACAGATACGCAGTATTTT
TRBV7-3	.	.	TRBJ1-2	CASSLIPGTPNYGYTF	TGTGCCAGCAGCTTAATCCCCGGGACCCCTAACTATGGCTACACCTTC
TRBV20-1	.	.	TRBJ1-1	CSARDPFWQTPGEAFF	TGCAGTGCTAGAGATCCTTTCTGGCAAACACCAGGCGAAGCTTTCTTT
TRBV20-1	.	once	TRBJ1-2	CSARAPLGSYGYTF	TGCAGTGCTAGAGCCCCATTGGGCTCCTATGGCTACACCTTC
TRBV5-6	.	few	TRBJ1-5	CASSLWGQPQHF	TGTGCCAGCAGCTTGTGGGGGCAGCCCCAGCATTTT
TRBV7-9	.	many	TRBJ2-5	CASSLVAGGETQYF	TGTGCCAGCAGCTTAGTCGCAGGAGGAGAGACCCAGTACTTC
TRBV27	.	.	TRBJ2-7	CASSRTQGLLSYEQYF	TGTGCCAGCAGTCGGACCCAGGGCCTCCTGAGCTACGAGCAGTACTTC
TRBV10-3	.	.	TRBJ1-4	CAISDAGAGEKLFF	TGTGCCATCAGTGACGCAGGGGCGGGAGAAAAACTGTTTTTT
TRBV6-1	.	.	TRBJ1-6	CASSDGGAAANSPLHF	TGTGCCAGCAGCGACGGCGGGGCAGCGGCCAATTCACCCCTCCACTTT
TRBV20-1	.	few	TRBJ1-2	CSASTGYGYGYTF	TGCAGTGCTAGTACGGGGTATGGCTATGGCTACACCTTC
TRBV27	.	.	TRBJ1-5	CASSLFVNQPQHF	TGTGCCAGCAGTTTATTTGTGAATCAGCCCCAGCATTTT
TRBV11-1	TRBD2	few	TRBJ2-7	CASRKIAGEGRIYEQYF	TGTGCCAGCAGGAAGATAGCGGGAGAAGGTCGCATCTACGAGCAGTACTTC
TRBV6-6	TRBD1	.	TRBJ1-1	CASSTIAGGGTEAFF	TGTGCCAGCAGTACTATCGCAGGGGGAGGAACTGAAGCTTTCTTT
TRBV12-3/TRBV12-4	TRBD1	.	TRBJ1-1	CASSRDRVAGTEAFF	TGTGCCAGCAGTAGGGACAGGGTTGCTGGGACTGAAGCTTTCTTT